This passage covers 2 T cell receptor beta chains from one sample sequenced in a study of identical twins. From the 5' RACE reads, TCRdb called clonotypes with MiXCR, one entry per CDR3 protein. The table lists 150,000 or so distinct CDR3 sequences, roughly 3.3% of them singletons, with approximately 7.7% in the top ten. The sequenced sample was memory T cells sorted from blood. These receptors were obtained from a man aged 18 to 30 in good health.

There are many counts of this clonotype. The rearrangement uses TRBV5-1 and TRBJ2-1; 8 bases align to TRBD2. The trim removed 3 bases at V and 3 bases at J, leaving 5 bases unmatched. CDR3 length: 15 amino acids. Germline V gene lookup returns CDR1 SGHRS and CDR2 YFSETQ. The DNA for the CDR3 is TGCGCCAGCAGCTCCCTAGCGGGCCTCTACAATGAGCAGTTCTTC. Translation: CASSSLAGLYNEQFF.

Ten or more counts support this clonotype. The V call is TRBV7-2, the J call TRBJ2-1; D is perhaps TRBD2 (6 bases). The CDR3 sequence is 15 residues long. Germline CDR1 reads SGHTA; CDR2 reads FQGNSA. Trimming removed 2 bases from V and 9 bases from J, with 17 bases in between. The CDR3 nucleotides read TGTGCCAGCAGCTTATTGTCAAATAAGGGAGGTGAGCAGTTCTTC. Its protein product is CASSLLSNKGGEQFF. Together with reference TRBV7-2 and TRBJ2-1, the CDR3 gives the full variable domain: GAGVSQSPSNKVTEKGKDVELRCDPISGHTALYWYRQSLGQGLEFLIYFQGNSAPDKSGLPSDRFSAERTGGSVSTLTIQRTQQEDSAVYLCASSLLSNKGGEQFFGPGTRLTVL.